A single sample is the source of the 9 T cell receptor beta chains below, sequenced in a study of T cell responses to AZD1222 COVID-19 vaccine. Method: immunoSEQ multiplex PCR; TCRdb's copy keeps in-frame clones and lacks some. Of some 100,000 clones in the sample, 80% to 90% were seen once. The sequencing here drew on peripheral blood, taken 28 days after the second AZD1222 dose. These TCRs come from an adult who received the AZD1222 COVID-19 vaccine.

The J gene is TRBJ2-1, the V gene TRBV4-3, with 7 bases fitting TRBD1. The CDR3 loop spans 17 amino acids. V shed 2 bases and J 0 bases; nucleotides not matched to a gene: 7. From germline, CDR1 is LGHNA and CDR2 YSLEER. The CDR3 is CASSQFIRDSSYNEQFF. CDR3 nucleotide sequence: TGCGCCAGCAGCCAATTTATCCGGGACAGCTCCTACAATGAGCAGTTCTTC.

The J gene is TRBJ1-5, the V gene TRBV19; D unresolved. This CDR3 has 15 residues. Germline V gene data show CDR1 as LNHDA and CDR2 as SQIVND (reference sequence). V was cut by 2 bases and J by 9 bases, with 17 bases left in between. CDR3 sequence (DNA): TGTGCCAGTAGTATAACGGAGGTATTTATTTCGCCCCAGCATTTT. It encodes CASSITEVFISPQHF. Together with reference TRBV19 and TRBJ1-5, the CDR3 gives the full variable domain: DGGITQSPKYLFRKEGQNVTLSCEQNLNHDAMYWYRQDPGQGLRLIYYSQIVNDFQKGDIAEGYSVSREKKESFPLTVTSAQKNPTAFYLCASSITEVFISPQHFGDGTRLSIL.

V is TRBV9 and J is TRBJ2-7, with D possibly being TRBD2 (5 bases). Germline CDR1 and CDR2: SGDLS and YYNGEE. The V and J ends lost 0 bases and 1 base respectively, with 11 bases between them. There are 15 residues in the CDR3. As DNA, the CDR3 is TGTGCCAGCAGCGTAGATGCGGGTCTTTCCTACGAGCAGTACTTC. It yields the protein CASSVDAGLSYEQYF.

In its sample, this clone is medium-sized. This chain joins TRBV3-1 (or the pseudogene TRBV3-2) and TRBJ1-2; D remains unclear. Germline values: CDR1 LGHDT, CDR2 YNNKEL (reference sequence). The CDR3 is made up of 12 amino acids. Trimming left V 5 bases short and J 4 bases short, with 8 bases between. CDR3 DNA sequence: TGTGCCAGCAGCACAGCCTCCTATGGCTACACCTTC. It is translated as CASSTASYGYTF.

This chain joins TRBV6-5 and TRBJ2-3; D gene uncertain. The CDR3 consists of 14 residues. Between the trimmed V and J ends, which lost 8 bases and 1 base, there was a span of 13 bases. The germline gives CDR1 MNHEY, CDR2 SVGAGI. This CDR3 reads CASHVGRGTDTQYF. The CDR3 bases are TGTGCCAGCCACGTCGGAAGGGGCACAGATACGCAGTATTTT.

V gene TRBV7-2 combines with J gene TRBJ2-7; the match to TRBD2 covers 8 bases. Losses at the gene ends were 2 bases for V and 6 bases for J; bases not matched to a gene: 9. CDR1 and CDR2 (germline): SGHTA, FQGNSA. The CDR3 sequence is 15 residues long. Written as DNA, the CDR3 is TGTGCCAGCAGCTTACGGCGGGGGGAAATTATCGAGCAGTACTTC. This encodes CASSLRRGEIIEQYF.

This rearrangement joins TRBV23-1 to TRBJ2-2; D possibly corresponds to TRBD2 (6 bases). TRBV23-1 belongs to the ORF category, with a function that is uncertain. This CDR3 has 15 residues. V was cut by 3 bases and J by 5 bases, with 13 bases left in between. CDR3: CASSHHGGRTGELFF. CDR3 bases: TGCGCCAGCAGTCACCATGGAGGGAGGACCGGGGAGCTGTTTTTT.

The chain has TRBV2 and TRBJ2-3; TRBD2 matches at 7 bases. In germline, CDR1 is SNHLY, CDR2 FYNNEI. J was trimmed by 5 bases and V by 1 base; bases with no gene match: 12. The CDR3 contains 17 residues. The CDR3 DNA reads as TGTGCCAGCAGTGAAGTTGGGGGGGGTACCACCGGAGATACGCAGTATTTT. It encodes CASSEVGGGTTGDTQYF.

The CDR3 coding sequence is TGTGCCAGCAGTTACAGCGGGGGGGGTGACAACTATGGCTACACCTTC. It is translated as CASSYSGGGDNYGYTF. The chain uses TRBV6-5 and TRBJ1-2; maybe TRBD1 (5 bases). The CDR3 runs to 16 residues. CDR1 is MNHEY and CDR2 is SVGAGI in the germline V gene. With 2 bases removed from V and 2 bases from J, the gap between germline ends came to 15 bases.